The present TCR beta chain was sequenced within a study of T cells in Graves' hyperthyroidism and ophthalmopathy. Template material for amplifying TCR beta CDR3 regions consisted of RNA transcripts. In the first-round RT-PCR of the TCR CDR3, the HTBI primer set was used. A single record per CDR3 protein comes from TCRdb applying MiXCR to the multiplex PCR reads. The repertoire has roughly 280,000 distinct CDR3 sequences, 22% of them found once; the top ten carry about 60%. As to this clonotype: Its target is not known.

On the basis of clinical symptoms, serum thyroxine and TRAb, thyroid ultrasound and orbital computed tomography, diagnoses were made. Between the trimmed V and J ends, which lost 4 bases and 5 bases, there was a span of 17 bases. This CDR3 has 15 amino acids. From germline, CDR1 is KGHSH and CDR2 LQKENI. Regarding the study as a whole: A median about 6.5 months before onset, the model predicted ophthalmopathy.

V is TRBV18 and J is TRBJ2-5; a weak D match, TRBD2 (6 bases). Sequencing was carried out using blood. The sequence was collected from a man aged 25-45 years with Graves' ophthalmopathy. CDR3 nucleotides: TGTGCCAGCTCACGAGCGGGTCTCGTTCAGGAGACCCAGTACTTC. As protein: CASSRAGLVQETQYF. Together with reference TRBV18 and TRBJ2-5, the CDR3 gives the full variable domain: NAGVMQNPRHLVRRRGQEARLRCSPMKGHSHVYWYRQLPEEGLKFMVYLQKENIIDESGMPKERFSAEFPKEGPSILRIQQVVRGDSAAYFCASSRAGLVQETQYFGPGTRLLVL.